This is a list of T cell receptor beta chains from one sample in a study of shared clonotypes between healthy human individuals. The table came from immunoSEQ multiplex PCR; TCRdb's copy has only in-frame clones and leaves some out. The top ten hold roughly 1% of the sample, which has roughly 1,800,000 clones, less than 95% seen once. Sequencing was performed on naive CD8+ T cells sorted from blood. Every receptor here comes from a man younger than 35 in good health. CDR3s include the opening cysteine and the closing phenylalanine or tryptophan. D genes are given only for firm matches. Size values are once, few and many counts, or a class for expanded clones, and some rows have none.

>NA|NA|TRBV5-4|TRBJ2-5
TGTGCCAGCAGCTTCTTTGGGGGCGGGGAGACCCAGTACTTC
CASSFFGGGETQYF
>NA|NA|TRBV27|TRBJ2-3
TGTGCCAGCAGTTACCCGCAAGATACGCAGTATTTT
CASSYPQDTQYF
>TRBD2|NA|TRBV9|TRBJ2-7
TGTGCCAGCAGCACCGGGGGAGGGAACCCAGTCTACTTC
CASSTGGGNPVYF
>TRBD2|NA|TRBV28|TRBJ2-4
TGTGCCAGCAGTTCAAGCGGGGCCATTCAGTACTTC
CASSSSGAIQYF
>TRBD1|NA|TRBV4-3|TRBJ1-2
TGCGCCAGCAGCCAAGACATTCCCGACAGGGAGGGCTACACCTTC
CASSQDIPDREGYTF
>TRBD2|once|TRBV4-1|TRBJ2-1
TGCGCCAGCAGCCAAGACCCGGGACTATCGGACGTTGAGCAGTTCTTC
CASSQDPGLSDVEQFF
>TRBD1|NA|TRBV5-1|TRBJ2-2
TGCGCCAGCAGCTCGGGACAGGGCTTGTCCGGGGAGCTGTTTTTT
CASSSGQGLSGELFF
>NA|NA|TRBV7-2|TRBJ2-2
TGTGCCAGCAGCTTAGCAGAGGGCGCCGGGGAGCTGTTTTTT
CASSLAEGAGELFF
>NA|NA|TRBV19|TRBJ1-1
TGTGCCAGTAGTATGCCGGGGGCCACTGAAGCTTTCTTT
CASSMPGATEAFF
>TRBD1|NA|TRBV7-9|TRBJ1-1
TGTGCCAGCAGCTTAGGTACAGGGGGCGGTGAAGCTTTCTTT
CASSLGTGGGEAFF
>TRBD1|NA|TRBV30|TRBJ1-4
TGTGCCTGGAGTGTTAACCGGGACAGGGATGAAAAACTGTTTTTT
CAWSVNRDRDEKLFF
>NA|NA|TRBV20-1|TRBJ1-1
TGCAGTGCTAGAGACATTGGATGGGCTTTCTTT
CSARDIGWAFF
>TRBD2|NA|TRBV11-2|TRBJ2-2
TGTGCCAGCAGCTTCGGACTAGAGGATTGGACCGGGGAGCTGTTTTTT
CASSFGLEDWTGELFF
>TRBD2|NA|TRBV5-1|TRBJ2-7
TGCGCCAGCAGCCACGGACTAGCGGGAGACTACGAGCAGTACTTC
CASSHGLAGDYEQYF
>TRBD2|NA|TRBV5-1|TRBJ2-7
TGCGCCAGCAGCCCCCTACTAGCGGGAGTAACCCACGAGCAGTACTTC
CASSPLLAGVTHEQYF
>NA|NA|TRBV6-1|TRBJ1-3
TGTGCCAGCAGTGAGGGGCAGAGATCAGACACCATATATTTT
CASSEGQRSDTIYF
>NA|NA|TRBV13|TRBJ2-2
TGTGCCAGCATATCAAGACTACTCACCGGGGAGCTGTTTTTT
CASISRLLTGELFF
>NA|NA|TRBV4-2|TRBJ2-5
TGTGCCAGCAGCCAAGTTATAAGGGAGACCCAGTACTTC
CASSQVIRETQYF
>NA|NA|TRBV11-2|TRBJ1-3
TGTGCCAGCAGCCTGATGGAAGGGCTCGGAAACACCATATATTTT
CASSLMEGLGNTIYF
>NA|NA|TRBV30|TRBJ1-3
TGTGCCTGCCTCCGGCAGGGGGGAAACACCATATATTTT
CACLRQGGNTIYF
>NA|NA|TRBV28|TRBJ1-4
TGTGCCAGCAGTTTAACAGGTTACGAAAAACTGTTTTTT
CASSLTGYEKLFF
>NA|NA|TRBV19|TRBJ2-3
TGTGCCAGTAGTATCGGGGTCCCAGATACGCAGTATTTT
CASSIGVPDTQYF
>NA|NA|TRBV6-5|TRBJ2-2
TGTGCCAGCAGCCCAACAGGGCTCGCCGGGGAGCTGTTTTTT
CASSPTGLAGELFF
>NA|NA|TRBV13|TRBJ1-1
TGTGCCAGCAGCTTATCAACGAACACTGAAGCTTTCTTT
CASSLSTNTEAFF
>NA|NA|TRBV4-2|TRBJ2-3
TGTGCCAGCAGCCAAGACGGAGAAGGCCTCACAGATACGCAGTATTTT
CASSQDGEGLTDTQYF
>TRBD1|NA|TRBV10-3|TRBJ2-7
TGTGCCATCACTGCCGGGACAGACACCTACGAGCAGTACTTC
CAITAGTDTYEQYF
>TRBD1|NA|TRBV6-6|TRBJ1-2
TGTGCCAGCAGCTCACAGGGGAGCGGCTATGGCTACACCTTC
CASSSQGSGYGYTF
>TRBD1|NA|TRBV5-6|TRBJ2-7
TGTGCCAGCAGCCCGGACAGGGGTAACGAGCAGTACTTC
CASSPDRGNEQYF
>NA|NA|TRBV28|TRBJ2-7
TGTGCCAGCAGTTTATTCGGAAGGGAGCAGTACTTC
CASSLFGREQYF